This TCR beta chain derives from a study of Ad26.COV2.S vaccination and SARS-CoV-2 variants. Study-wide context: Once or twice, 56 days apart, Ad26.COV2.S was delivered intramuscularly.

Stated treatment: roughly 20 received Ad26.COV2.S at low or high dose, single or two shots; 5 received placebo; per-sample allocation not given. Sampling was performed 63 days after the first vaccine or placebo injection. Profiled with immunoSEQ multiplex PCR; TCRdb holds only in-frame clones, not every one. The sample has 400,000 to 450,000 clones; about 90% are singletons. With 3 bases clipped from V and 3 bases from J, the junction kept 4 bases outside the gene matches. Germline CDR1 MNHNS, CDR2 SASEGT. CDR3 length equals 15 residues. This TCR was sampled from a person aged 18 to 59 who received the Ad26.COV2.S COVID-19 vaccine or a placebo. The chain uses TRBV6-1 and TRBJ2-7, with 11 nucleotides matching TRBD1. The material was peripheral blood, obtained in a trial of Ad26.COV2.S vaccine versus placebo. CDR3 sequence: CASSDGQGAIYEQYF. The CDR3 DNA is TGTGCCAGCAGTGACGGACAGGGGGCTATCTACGAGCAGTACTTC.